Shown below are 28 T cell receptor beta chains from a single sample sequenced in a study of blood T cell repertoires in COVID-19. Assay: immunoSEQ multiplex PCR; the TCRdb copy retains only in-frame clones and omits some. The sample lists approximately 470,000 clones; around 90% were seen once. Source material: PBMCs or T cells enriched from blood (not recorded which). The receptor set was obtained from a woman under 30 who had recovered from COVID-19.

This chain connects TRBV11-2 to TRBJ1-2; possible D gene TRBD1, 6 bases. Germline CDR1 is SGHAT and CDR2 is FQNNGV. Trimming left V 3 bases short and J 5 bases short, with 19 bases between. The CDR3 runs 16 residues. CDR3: CASSFNRGRGGYGYTF. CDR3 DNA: TGTGCCAGCAGCTTCAATCGTGGCAGGGGAGGGTATGGCTACACCTTC.

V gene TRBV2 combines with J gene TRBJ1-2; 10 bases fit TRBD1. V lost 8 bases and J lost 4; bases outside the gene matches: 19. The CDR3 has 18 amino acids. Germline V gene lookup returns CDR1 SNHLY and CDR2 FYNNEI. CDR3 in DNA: TGTGCCAGCTCAAACCCCGGGACAGGGGTATCTGTTACCTATGGCTACACCTTC. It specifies CASSNPGTGVSVTYGYTF.

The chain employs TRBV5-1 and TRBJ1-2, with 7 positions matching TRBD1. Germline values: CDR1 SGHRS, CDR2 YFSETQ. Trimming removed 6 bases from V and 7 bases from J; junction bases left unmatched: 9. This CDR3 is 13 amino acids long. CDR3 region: CASTEGQNIGYTF. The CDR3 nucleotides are TGCGCCAGCACTGAGGGACAGAATATTGGCTACACCTTC.

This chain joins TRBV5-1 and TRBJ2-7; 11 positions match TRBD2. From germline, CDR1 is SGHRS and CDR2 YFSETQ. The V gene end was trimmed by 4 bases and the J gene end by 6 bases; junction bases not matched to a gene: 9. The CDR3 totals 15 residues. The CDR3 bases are TGCGCCAGCAGCCCGGTACTAGCGGGGGTCGGCGAGCAGTACTTC. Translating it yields CASSPVLAGVGEQYF. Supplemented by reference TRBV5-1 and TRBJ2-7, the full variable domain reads KAGVTQTPRYLIKTRGQQVTLSCSPISGHRSVSWYQQTPGQGLQFLFEYFSETQRNKGNFPGRFSGRQFSNSRSEMNVSTLELGDSALYLCASSPVLAGVGEQYFGPGTRLTVT.

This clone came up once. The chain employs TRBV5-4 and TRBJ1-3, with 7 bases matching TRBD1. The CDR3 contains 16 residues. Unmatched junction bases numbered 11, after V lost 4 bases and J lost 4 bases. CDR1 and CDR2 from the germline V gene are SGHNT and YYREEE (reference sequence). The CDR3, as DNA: TGTGCCAGCAGCAATCAAAGGGGGCTAGAAGGAAACACCATATATTTT. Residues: CASSNQRGLEGNTIYF. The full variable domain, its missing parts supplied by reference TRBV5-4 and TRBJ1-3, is ETGVTQSPTHLIKTRGQQVTLRCSSQSGHNTVSWYQQALGQGPQFIFQYYREEENGRGNFPPRFSGLQFPNYSSELNVNALELDDSALYLCASSNQRGLEGNTIYFGEGSWLTVV.

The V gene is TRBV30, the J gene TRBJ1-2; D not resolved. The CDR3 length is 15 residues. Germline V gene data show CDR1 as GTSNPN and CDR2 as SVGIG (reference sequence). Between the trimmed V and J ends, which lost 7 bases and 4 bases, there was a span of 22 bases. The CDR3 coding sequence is TGTGCCTTCCTCCTAGAGACCCTTAGTGGCTATGGCTACACCTTC. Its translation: CAFLLETLSGYGYTF.

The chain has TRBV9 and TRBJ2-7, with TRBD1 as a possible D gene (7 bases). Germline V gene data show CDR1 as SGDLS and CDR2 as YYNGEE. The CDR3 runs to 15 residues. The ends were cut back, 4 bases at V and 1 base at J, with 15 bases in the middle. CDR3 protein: CASSLTGEESYEQYF. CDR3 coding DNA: TGTGCCAGCAGCCTTACAGGGGAGGAGTCCTACGAGCAGTACTTC.

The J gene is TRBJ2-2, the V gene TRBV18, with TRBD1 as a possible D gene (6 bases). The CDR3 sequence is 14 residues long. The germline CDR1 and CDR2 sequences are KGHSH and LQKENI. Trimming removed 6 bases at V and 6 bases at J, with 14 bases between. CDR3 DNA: TGTGCCAGCTCGGGCGTACAGGGACCCGGGGAGCTGTTTTTT. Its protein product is CASSGVQGPGELFF.

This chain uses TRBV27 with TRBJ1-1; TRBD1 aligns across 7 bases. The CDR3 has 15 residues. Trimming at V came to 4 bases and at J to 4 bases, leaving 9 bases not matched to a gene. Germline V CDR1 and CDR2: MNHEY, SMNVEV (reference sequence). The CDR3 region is CASSSVDRVGTEAFF. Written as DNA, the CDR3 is TGTGCCAGCAGTTCCGTCGACAGGGTCGGCACTGAAGCTTTCTTT.

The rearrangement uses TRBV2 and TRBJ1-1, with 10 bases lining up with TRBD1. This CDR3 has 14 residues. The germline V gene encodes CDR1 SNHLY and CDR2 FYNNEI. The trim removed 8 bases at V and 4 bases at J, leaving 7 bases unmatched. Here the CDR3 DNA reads TGTGCCAGCCGGGCGACAGGGGGCGGCACTGAAGCTTTCTTT. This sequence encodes CASRATGGGTEAFF.

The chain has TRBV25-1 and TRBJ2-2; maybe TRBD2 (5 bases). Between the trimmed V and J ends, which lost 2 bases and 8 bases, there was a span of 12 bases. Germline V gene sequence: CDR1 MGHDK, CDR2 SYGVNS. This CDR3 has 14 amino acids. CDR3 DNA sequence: TGTGCCAGCAGTGAAGGGGAGACGACAGGGGAGCTGTTTTTT. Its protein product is CASSEGETTGELFF.

Written as DNA, the CDR3 is TGTGCCAGTGACCAGGGCCATGGCACTGAAGCTTTCTTT. The encoded protein is CASDQGHGTEAFF. This chain links TRBV5-6 with TRBJ1-1, with a possible D match to TRBD1 (5 bases). This CDR3 has 13 residues. V was clipped by 8 bases and J by 4 bases, with 15 bases between them. Germline-derived CDR1 and CDR2 are SGHDT and YYEEEE.

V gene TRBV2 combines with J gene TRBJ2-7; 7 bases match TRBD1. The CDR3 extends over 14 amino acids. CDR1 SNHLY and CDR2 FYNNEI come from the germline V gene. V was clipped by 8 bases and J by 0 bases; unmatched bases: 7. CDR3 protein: CASLRTGSSYEQYF. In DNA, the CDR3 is TGTGCCAGCCTCAGGACAGGTAGCTCCTACGAGCAGTACTTC.

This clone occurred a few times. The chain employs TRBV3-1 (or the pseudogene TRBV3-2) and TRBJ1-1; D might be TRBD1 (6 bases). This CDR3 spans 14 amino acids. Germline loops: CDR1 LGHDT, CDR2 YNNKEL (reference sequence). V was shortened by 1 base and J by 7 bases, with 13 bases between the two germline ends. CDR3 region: CASSQAGAVSEAFF. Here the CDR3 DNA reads TGTGCCAGCAGCCAAGCAGGGGCGGTCAGTGAAGCTTTCTTT.

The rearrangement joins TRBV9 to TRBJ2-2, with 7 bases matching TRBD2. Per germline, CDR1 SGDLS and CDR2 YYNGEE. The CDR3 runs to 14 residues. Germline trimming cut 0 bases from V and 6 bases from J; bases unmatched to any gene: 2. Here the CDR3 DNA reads TGTGCCAGCAGCGTAGGAGGGAGGGCCGGGGAGCTGTTTTTT. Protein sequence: CASSVGGRAGELFF.

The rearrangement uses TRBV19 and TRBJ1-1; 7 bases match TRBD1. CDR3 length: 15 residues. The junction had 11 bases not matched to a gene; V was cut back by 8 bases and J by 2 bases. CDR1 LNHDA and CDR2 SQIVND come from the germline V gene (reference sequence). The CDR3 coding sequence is TGTGCCAGTCACTCGGGGGGGACAGTAAACACTGAAGCTTTCTTT. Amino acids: CASHSGGTVNTEAFF. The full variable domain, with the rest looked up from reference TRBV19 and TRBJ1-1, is DGGITQSPKYLFRKEGQNVTLSCEQNLNHDAMYWYRQDPGQGLRLIYYSQIVNDFQKGDIAEGYSVSREKKESFPLTVTSAQKNPTAFYLCASHSGGTVNTEAFFGQGTRLTVV.

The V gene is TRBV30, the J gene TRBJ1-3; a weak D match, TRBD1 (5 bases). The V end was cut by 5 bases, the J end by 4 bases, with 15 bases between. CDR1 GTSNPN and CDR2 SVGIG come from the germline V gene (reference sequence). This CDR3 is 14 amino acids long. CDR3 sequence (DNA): TGTGCCTGGGGACATGGAGTATACGGAAACACCATATATTTT. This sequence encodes CAWGHGVYGNTIYF.

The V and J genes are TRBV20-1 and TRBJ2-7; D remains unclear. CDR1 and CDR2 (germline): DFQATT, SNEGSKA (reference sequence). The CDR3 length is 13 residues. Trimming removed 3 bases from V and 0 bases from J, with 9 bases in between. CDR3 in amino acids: CSASFRSSYEQYF. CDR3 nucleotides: TGCAGTGCTAGTTTTAGGAGCTCCTACGAGCAGTACTTC.

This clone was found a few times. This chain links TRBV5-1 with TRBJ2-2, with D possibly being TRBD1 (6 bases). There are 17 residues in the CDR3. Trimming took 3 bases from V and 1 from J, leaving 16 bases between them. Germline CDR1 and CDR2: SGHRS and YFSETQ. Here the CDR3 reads CASSSPSGTKNTGELFF. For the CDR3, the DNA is TGCGCCAGCAGCTCTCCCTCCGGGACAAAGAACACCGGGGAGCTGTTTTTT.

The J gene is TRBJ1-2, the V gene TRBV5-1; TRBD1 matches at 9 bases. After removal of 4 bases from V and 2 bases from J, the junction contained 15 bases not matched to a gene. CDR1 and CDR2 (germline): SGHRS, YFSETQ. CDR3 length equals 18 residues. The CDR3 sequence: CASSPRGGQGTPNYGYTF. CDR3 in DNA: TGCGCCAGCAGCCCCCGGGGGGGACAGGGTACCCCCAACTATGGCTACACCTTC.

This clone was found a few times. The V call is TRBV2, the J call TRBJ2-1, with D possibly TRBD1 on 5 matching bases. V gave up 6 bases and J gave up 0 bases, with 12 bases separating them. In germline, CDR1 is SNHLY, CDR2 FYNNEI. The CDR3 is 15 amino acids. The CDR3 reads CASRAGQDSYNEQFF. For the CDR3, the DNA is TGTGCCAGCAGGGCTGGACAAGACTCCTACAATGAGCAGTTCTTC.

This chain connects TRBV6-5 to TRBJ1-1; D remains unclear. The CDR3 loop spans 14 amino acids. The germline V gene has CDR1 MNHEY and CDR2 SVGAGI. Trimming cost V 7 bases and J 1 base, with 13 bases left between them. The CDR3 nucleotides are TGTGCCAGCAAAGAGGACCGGGGGAACACTGAAGCTTTCTTT. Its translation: CASKEDRGNTEAFF.

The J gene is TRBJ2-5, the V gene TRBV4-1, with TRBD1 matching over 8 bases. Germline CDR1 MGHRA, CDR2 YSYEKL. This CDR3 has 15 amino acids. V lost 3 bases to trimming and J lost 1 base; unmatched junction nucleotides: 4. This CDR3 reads CASSHDGTGQETQYF. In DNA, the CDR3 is TGCGCCAGCAGCCACGACGGGACAGGCCAAGAGACCCAGTACTTC.

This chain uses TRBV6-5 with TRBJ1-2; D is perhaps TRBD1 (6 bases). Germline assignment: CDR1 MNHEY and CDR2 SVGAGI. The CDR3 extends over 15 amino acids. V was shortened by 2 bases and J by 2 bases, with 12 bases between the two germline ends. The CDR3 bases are TGTGCCAGCAGTTACGGACAGTTAGGGAACTATGGCTACACCTTC. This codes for CASSYGQLGNYGYTF.

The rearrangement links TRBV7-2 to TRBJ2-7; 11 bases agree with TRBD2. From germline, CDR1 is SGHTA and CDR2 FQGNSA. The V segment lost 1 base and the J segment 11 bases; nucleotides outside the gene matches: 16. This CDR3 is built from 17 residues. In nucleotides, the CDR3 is TGTGCCAGCAGCTTAGGTGGTAGCGGGGGGGCGTATGGCGGAGAGTACTTC. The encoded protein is CASSLGGSGGAYGGEYF.

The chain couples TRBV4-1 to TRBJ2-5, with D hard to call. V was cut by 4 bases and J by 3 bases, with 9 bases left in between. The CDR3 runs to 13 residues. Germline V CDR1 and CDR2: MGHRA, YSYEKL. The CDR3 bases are TGCGCCAGCAGCCTCTACCTAAAAGAGACCCAGTACTTC. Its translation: CASSLYLKETQYF.

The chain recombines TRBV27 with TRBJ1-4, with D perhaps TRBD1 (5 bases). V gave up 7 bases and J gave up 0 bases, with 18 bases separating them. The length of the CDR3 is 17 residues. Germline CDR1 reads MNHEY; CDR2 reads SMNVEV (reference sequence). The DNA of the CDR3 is TGTGCCAGCAAGGGTTTAAGGGGATGGGCAACTAATGAAAAACTGTTTTTT. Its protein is CASKGLRGWATNEKLFF.

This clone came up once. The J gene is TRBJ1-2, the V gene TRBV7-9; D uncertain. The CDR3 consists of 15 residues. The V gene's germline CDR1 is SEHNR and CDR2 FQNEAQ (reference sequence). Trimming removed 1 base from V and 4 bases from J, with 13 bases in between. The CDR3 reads CASSLGPRNRYGYTF. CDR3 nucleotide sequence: TGTGCCAGCAGCTTAGGTCCCAGAAATCGCTATGGCTACACCTTC.